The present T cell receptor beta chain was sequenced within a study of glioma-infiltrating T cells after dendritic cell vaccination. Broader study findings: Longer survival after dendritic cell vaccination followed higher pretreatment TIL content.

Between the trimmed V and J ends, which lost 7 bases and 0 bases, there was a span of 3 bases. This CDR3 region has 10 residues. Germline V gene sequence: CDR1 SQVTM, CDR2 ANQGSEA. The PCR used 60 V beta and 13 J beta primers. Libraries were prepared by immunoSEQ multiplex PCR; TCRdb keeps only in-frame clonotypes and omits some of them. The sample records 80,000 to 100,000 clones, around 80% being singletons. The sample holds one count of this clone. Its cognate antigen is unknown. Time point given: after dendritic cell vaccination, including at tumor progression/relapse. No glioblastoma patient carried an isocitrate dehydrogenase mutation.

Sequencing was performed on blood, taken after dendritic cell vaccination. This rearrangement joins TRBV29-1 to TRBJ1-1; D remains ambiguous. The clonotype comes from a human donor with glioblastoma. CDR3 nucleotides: TGCAGCGCCATGAACACTGAAGCTTTCTTT. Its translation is CSAMNTEAFF. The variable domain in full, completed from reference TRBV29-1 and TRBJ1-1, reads SAVISQKPSRDICQRGTSLTIQCQVDSQVTMMFWYRQQPGQSLTLIATANQGSEATYESGFVIDKFPISRPNLTFSTLTVSNMSPEDSSIYLCSAMNTEAFFGQGTRLTVV.